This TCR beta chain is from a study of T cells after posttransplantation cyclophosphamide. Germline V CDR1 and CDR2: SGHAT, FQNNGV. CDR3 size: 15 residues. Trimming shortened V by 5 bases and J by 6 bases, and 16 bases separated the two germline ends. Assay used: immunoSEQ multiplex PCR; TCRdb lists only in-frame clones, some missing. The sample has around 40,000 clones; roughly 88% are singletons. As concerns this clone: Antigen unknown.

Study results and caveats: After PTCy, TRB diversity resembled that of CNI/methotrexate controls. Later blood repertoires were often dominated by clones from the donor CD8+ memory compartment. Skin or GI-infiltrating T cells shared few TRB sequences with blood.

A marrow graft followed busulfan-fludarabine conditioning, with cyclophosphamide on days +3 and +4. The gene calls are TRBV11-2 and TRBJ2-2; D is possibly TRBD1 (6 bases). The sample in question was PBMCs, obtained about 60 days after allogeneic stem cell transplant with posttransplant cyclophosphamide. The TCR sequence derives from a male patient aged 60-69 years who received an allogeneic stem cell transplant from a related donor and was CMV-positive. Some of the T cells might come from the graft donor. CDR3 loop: CASSETGWSPGELFF. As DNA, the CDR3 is TGTGCCAGCAGCGAAACAGGGTGGTCGCCCGGGGAGCTGTTTTTT.